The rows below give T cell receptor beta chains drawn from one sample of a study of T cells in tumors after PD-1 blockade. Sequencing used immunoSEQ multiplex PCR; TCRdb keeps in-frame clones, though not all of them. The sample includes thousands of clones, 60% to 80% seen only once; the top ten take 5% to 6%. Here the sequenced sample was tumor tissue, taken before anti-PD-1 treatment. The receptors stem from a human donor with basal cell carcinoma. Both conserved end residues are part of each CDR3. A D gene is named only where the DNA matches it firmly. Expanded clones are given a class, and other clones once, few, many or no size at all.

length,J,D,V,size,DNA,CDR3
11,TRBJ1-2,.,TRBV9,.,TGTGCCAGCAGCGGAGTGTATGGCTACACCTTC,CASSGVYGYTF
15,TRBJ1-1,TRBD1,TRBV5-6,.,TGTGCCAGCAGCCACCTCCGACAGGGTAACACTGAAGCTTTCTTT,CASSHLRQGNTEAFF
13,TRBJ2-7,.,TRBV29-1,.,TGCAGCGTGACAAAGGGGGGACCCTACGAGCAGTACTTC,CSVTKGGPYEQYF
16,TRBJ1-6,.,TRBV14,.,TGTGCCAGCAGCCTGGGCACAGGGTTTTGGAATTCACCCCTCCACTTT,CASSLGTGFWNSPLHF
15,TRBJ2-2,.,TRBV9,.,TGTGCCAGCAGCGTAGTAGGCGGGAACACCGGGGAGCTGTTTTTT,CASSVVGGNTGELFF
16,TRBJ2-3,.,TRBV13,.,TGTGCCAGCAGCCTTCGGGTGGGGGGAGACACAGATACGCAGTATTTT,CASSLRVGGDTDTQYF
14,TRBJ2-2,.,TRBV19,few,TGTGCCAGTAGAGACAGGGGAGGGGCCGGGGAGCTGTTTTTT,CASRDRGGAGELFF
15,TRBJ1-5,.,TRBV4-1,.,TGCGCCAGCAGCCAAACAGGCCAGCCCCATCAGCCCCAGCATTTT,CASSQTGQPHQPQHF
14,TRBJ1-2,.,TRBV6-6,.,TGTGCCAGCAGTTACCGGGCCTCGGCCTATGGCTACACCTTC,CASSYRASAYGYTF
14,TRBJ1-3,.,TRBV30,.,TGTGCCTGGAATAAGGGATTGGGAGGAAACACCATATATTTT,CAWNKGLGGNTIYF
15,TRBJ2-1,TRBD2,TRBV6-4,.,TGTGCCAGCAGTGACTCGGCGGGGGGGCCGAATGAGCAGTTCTTC,CASSDSAGGPNEQFF
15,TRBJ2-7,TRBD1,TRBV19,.,TGTGCCAGTCAAATCACCGGGACAGGGGGGAACGAGCAGTACTTC,CASQITGTGGNEQYF
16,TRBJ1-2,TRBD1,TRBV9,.,TGTGCCAGCAGCCTTAGGACAGGGCGGGCTAACTATGGCTACACCTTC,CASSLRTGRANYGYTF
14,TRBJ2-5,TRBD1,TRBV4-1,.,TGCGCCAGCAGCCAAGTAAACAGGGGAGAGACCCAGTACTTC,CASSQVNRGETQYF
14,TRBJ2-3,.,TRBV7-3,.,TGTGCCAGCAGCTTGGGGCTAGACACAGATACGCAGTATTTT,CASSLGLDTDTQYF
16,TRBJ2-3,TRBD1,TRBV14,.,TGTGCCAGCAGCCCCGGGACAGGGGCCTACACAGATACGCAGTATTTT,CASSPGTGAYTDTQYF
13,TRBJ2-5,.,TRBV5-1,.,TGCGCCAGCAGCTTATTGCGAAAAGAGACCCAGTACTTC,CASSLLRKETQYF
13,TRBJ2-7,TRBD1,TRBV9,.,TGTGCCAGCAGCGCCGGGACAGGGGGAGTGCAGTACTTC,CASSAGTGGVQYF
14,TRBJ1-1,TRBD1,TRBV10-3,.,TGTGCCATCAATACAGGGGCGTATAACACTGAAGCTTTCTTT,CAINTGAYNTEAFF
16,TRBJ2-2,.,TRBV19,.,TGTGCCAGTACCCCTCATCGGACAGATTTCACCGGGGAGCTGTTTTTT,CASTPHRTDFTGELFF
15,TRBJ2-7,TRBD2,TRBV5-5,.,TGTGCCAGCAGCTTGGAGCTAGCGGGGCCCTACGAGCAGTACTTC,CASSLELAGPYEQYF
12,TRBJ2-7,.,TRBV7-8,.,TGTGCCAGCAGCCTCCGACTCTACGAGCAGTACTTC,CASSLRLYEQYF
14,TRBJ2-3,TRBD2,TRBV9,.,TGTGCCAGCAGCGAGAGCGGGGGAATCGATACGCAGTATTTT,CASSESGGIDTQYF
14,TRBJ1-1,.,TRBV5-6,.,TGTGCCAGCAGCTTTGGACAGAAGAACACTGAAGCTTTCTTT,CASSFGQKNTEAFF
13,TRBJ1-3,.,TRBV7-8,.,TGTGCCAGCAGCCGGGGACCTGGAAACACCATATATTTT,CASSRGPGNTIYF
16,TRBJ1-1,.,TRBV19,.,TGTGCCAGTAGTATTCGGGCAGGGACGATGAACACTGAAGCTTTCTTT,CASSIRAGTMNTEAFF
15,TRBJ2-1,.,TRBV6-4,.,TGTGCCAGCAGTGACAAGAAAACAGGGCCCAATGAGCAGTTCTTC,CASSDKKTGPNEQFF
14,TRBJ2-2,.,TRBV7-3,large,TGTGCCAGCAGCTTATCAGGGGTCACCGGGGAGCTGTTTTTT,CASSLSGVTGELFF
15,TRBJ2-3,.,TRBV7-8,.,TGTGCCAGCAGCTTAGAAGGCCGGGGAAGAGATACGCAGTATTTT,CASSLEGRGRDTQYF
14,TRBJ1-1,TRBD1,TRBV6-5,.,TGTGCCAGCAGCCTTACAGGGGTGGGCACTGAAGCTTTCTTT,CASSLTGVGTEAFF
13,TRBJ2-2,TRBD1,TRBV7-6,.,TGTGCCAGCAGTTATACAGGGGCCGGGGAGCTGTTTTTT,CASSYTGAGELFF
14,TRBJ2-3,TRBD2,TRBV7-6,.,TGTGCCAGCAGCTTCGGGGGGAATACAGATACGCAGTATTTT,CASSFGGNTDTQYF
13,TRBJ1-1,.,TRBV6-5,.,TGTGCCAGCAGCGATACCCTGAACACTGAAGCTTTCTTT,CASSDTLNTEAFF
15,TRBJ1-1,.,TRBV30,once,TGTGCCTGGAGGCCCCGGGGACTCAGCTACACTGAAGCTTTCTTT,CAWRPRGLSYTEAFF
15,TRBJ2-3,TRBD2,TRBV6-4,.,TGTGCCAGCAGTGCTAGCGGGGGGGCTACAGATACGCAGTATTTT,CASSASGGATDTQYF
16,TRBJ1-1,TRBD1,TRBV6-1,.,TGTGCCAGCAGTGGACGATTGGGACAGGCGAACACTGAAGCTTTCTTT,CASSGRLGQANTEAFF
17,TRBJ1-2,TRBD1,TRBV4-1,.,TGCGCCAGCAGCCACGTGGGGCGGGGGGAGGGGGCCTATGGCTACACCTTC,CASSHVGRGEGAYGYTF
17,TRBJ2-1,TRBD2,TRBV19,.,TGTGCCAGTAGGGTAGCGGGGGGCAGCCTATCCTACAATGAGCAGTTCTTC,CASRVAGGSLSYNEQFF
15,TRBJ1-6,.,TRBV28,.,TGTGCCAGCAGGTCAACAGGGTTCTATAATTCACCCCTCCACTTT,CASRSTGFYNSPLHF
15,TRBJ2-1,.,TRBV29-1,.,TGCAGCGCAGGGACTTCTGTAAGCTCCTACAATGAGCAGTTCTTC,CSAGTSVSSYNEQFF
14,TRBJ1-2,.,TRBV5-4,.,TGTGCCAGCAGTTTCGACCGGACTGAATATGGCTACACCTTC,CASSFDRTEYGYTF
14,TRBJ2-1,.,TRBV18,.,TGTGCCAGCTCACCACCGGGTTGGAACAATGAGCAGTTCTTC,CASSPPGWNNEQFF
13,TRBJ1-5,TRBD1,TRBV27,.,TGTGCCAGCCGACAGGGAACCAATCAGCCCCAGCATTTT,CASRQGTNQPQHF
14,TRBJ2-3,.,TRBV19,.,TGTGCCAGTAGTCGAATTATTAGCACAGATACGCAGTATTTT,CASSRIISTDTQYF
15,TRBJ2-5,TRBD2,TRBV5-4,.,TGTGCCAGCAGCGTAGGGAGCGGGGGGGCGGAGACCCAGTACTTC,CASSVGSGGAETQYF
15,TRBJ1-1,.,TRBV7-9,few,TGTGCCAGCAGCAGGGAGGCAGCTCTAAACACTGAAGCTTTCTTT,CASSREAALNTEAFF
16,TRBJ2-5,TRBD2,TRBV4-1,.,TGCGCCAGCCTCCCCCGCTCCGGGGGGGCCAGGGAGACCCAGTACTTC,CASLPRSGGARETQYF
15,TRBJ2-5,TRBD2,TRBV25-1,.,TGTGCCAGCACCGCCACGTGGGCGGGAGAAGAGACCCAGTACTTC,CASTATWAGEETQYF
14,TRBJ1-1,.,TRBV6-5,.,TGTGCCAGCACCCTCGGACCGGGAGCCGGCACGGCTTTCTTT,CASTLGPGAGTAFF
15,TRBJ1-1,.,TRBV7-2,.,TGTGCCAGCAGCTCGCACCCAACTGGGTCCACTGAAGCTTTCTTT,CASSSHPTGSTEAFF